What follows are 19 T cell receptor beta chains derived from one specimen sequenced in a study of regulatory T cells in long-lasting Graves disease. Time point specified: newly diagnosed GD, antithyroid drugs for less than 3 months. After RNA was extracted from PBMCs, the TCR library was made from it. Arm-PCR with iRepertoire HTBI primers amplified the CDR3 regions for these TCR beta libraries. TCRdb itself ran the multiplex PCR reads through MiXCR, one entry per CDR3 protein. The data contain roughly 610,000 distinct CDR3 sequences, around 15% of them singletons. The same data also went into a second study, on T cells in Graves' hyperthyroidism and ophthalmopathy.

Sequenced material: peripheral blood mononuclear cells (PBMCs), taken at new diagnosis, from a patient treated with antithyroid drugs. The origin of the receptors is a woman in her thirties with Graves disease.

The CDR3 DNA reads TGTGCCAGCAGCTTAGGGACAGGTTCGGGCACCGGGGAGCTGTTTTTT. Translation: CASSLGTGSGTGELFF. The V and J genes are TRBV7-8 and TRBJ2-2; 7 positions agree with TRBD1. V was clipped by 1 base and J by 4 bases; unmatched bases: 6. This CDR3 region has 16 residues. The V gene's germline CDR1 is SGHVS and CDR2 FQNEAQ.

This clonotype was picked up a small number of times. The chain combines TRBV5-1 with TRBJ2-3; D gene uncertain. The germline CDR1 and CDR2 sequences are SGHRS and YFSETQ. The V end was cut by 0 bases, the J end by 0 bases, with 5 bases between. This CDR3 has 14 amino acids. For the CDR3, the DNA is TGCGCCAGCAGCTTGGAACAAAGCACAGATACGCAGTATTTT. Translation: CASSLEQSTDTQYF.

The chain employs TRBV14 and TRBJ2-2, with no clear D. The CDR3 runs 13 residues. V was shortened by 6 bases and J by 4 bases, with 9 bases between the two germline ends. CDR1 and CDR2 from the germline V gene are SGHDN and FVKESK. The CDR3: CASRSAFTGELFF. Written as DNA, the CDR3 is TGTGCCAGCAGGTCCGCCTTCACCGGGGAGCTGTTTTTT.

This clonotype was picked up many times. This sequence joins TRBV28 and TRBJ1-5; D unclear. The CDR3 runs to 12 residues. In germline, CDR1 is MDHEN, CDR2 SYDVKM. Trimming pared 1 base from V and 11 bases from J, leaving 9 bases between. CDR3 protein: CASSLYPGAQHF. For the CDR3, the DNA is TGTGCCAGCAGTTTATACCCGGGAGCCCAGCATTTT.

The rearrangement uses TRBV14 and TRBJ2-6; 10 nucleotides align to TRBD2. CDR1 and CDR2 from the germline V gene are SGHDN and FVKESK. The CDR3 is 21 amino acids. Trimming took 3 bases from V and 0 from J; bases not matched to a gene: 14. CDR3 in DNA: TGTGCCAGCAGCCACCCCCATAGCGGGAGGAGGCGGTTCTCTGGGGCCAACGTCCTGACTTTC. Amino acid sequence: CASSHPHSGRRRFSGANVLTF.

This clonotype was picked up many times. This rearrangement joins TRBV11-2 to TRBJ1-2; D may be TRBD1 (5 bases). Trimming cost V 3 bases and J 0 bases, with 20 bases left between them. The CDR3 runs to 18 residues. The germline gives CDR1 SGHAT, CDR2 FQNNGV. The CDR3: CASSFGLRGQPSNYGYTF. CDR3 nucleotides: TGTGCCAGCAGCTTCGGTCTCCGGGGCCAACCCTCTAACTATGGCTACACCTTC.

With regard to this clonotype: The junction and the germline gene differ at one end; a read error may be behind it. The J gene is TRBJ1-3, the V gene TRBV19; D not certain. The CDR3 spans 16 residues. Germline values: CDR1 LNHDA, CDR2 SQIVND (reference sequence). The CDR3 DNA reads TGTGCCAGTAGTATATGGGAACTTCGCTCTGAAAACACCATATATTTT. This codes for CASSIWELRSENTIYF.

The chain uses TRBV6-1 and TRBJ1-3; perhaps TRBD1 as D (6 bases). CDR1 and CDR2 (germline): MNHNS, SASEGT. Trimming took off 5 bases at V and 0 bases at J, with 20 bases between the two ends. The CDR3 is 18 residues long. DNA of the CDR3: TGTGCCAGCAGTTACACCCAAGGGGGACCTAACTCTGGAAACACCATATATTTT. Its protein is CASSYTQGGPNSGNTIYF.

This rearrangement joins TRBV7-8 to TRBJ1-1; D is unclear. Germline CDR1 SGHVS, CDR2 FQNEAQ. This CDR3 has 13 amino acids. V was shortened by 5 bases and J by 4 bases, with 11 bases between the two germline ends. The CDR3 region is CASSRNTVTEAFF. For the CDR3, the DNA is TGTGCCAGCAGCAGAAATACAGTCACTGAAGCTTTCTTT.

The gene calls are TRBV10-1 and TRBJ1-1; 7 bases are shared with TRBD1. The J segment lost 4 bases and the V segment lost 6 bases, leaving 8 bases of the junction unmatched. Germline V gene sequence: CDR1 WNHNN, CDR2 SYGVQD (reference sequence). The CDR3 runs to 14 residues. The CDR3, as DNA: TGCGCCAGCAGCCCCGACAGGGAGAGCACTGAAGCTTTCTTT. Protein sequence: CASSPDRESTEAFF.

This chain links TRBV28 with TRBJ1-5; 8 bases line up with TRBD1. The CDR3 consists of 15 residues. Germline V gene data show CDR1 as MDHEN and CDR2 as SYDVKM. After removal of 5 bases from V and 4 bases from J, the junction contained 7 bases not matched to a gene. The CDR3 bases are TGTGCCAGCAGTCCGCGCGGGACAGGTAATCAGCCCCAGCATTTT. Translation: CASSPRGTGNQPQHF.

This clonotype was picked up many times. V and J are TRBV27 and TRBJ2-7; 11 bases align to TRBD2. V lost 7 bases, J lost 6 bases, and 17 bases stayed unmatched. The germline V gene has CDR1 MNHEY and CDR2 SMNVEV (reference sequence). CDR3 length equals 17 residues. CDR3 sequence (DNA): TGTGCCAGCAAACAGACGAATTTAGCGGGAGGGCCCGGCGAGCAGTACTTC. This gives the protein CASKQTNLAGGPGEQYF.

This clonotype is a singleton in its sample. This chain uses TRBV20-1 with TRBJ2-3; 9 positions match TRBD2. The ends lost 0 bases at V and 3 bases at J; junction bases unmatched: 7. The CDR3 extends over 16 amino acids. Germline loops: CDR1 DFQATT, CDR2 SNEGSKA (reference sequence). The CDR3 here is CSARDPAGGQTDTQYF. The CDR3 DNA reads TGCAGTGCTAGAGATCCAGCGGGAGGTCAAACAGATACGCAGTATTTT.

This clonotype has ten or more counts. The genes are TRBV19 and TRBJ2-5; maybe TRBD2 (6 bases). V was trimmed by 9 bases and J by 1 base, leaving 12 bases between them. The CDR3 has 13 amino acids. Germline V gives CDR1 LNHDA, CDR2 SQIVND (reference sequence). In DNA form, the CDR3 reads TGTGCCAGCAGGGAGGCAGCCCAAGAGACCCAGTACTTC. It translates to CASREAAQETQYF.

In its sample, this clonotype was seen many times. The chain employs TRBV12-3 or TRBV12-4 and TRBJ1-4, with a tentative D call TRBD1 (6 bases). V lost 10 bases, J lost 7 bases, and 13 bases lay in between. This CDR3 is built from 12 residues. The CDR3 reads CATNTGREKLFF. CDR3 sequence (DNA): TGTGCCACCAACACAGGGCGTGAAAAACTGTTTTTT.

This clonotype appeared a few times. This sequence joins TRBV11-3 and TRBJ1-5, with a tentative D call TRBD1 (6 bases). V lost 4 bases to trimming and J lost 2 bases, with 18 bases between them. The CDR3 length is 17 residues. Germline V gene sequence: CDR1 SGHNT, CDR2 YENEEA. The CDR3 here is CASSSGLGGFGNQPQHF. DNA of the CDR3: TGTGCCAGCAGCTCGGGGTTGGGGGGCTTCGGCAATCAGCCCCAGCATTTT. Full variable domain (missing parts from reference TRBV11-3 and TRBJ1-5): EAGVVQSPRYKIIEKKQPVAFWCNPISGHNTLYWYLQNLGQGPELLIRYENEEAVDDSQLPKDRFSAERLKGVDSTLKIQPAELGDSAVYLCASSSGLGGFGNQPQHFGDGTRLSIL.

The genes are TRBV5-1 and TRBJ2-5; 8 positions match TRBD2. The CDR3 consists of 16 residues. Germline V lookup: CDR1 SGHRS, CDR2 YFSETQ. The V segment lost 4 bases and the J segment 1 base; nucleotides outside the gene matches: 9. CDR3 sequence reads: CASSAGGTSGQETQYF. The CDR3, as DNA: TGCGCCAGCAGCGCGGGGGGAACTAGCGGCCAAGAGACCCAGTACTTC.

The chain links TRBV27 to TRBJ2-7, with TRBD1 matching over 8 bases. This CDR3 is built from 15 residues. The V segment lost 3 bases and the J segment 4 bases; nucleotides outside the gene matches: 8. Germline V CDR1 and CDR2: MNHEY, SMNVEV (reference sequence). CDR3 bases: TGTGCCAGCAGTTTTTTCGGACAGGGTCGATACGAGCAGTACTTC. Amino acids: CASSFFGQGRYEQYF.

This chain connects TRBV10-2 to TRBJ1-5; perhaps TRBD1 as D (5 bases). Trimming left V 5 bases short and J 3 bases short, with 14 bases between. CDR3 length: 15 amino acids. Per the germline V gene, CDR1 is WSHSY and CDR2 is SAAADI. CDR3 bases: TGCGCCAGCAGTCCTCAGGGTGCCGCCAATCAGCCCCAGCATTTT. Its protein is CASSPQGAANQPQHF.